Listed below are T cell receptor beta chains from one sample, sequenced in a study of T cells in tumors after PD-1 blockade. The method was immunoSEQ multiplex PCR; TCRdb's version includes in-frame clones alone and lacks a portion of them. The sample consists of over 12,000 clones, almost 85% of them appearing once. This specimen consisted of PBMCs, obtained after anti-PD-1 treatment. These receptor sequences come from a human donor with basal cell carcinoma. CDR3s include the opening cysteine and the closing phenylalanine or tryptophan. The D gene is left open where the match is weak. The size entry is marked missing in some rows and otherwise reads once, few, many or a size class.

V: TRBV2; size: .; D: .; J: TRBJ2-7; CDR3: CASRISYEQYF; DNA: TGTGCCAGTCGGATTTCCTACGAGCAGTACTTC
V: TRBV10-1; size: .; D: TRBD1; J: TRBJ1-5; CDR3: CASSRVTGEKNQPQHF; DNA: TGCGCCAGCAGTCGAGTGACAGGGGAAAAGAATCAGCCCCAGCATTTT
V: TRBV28; size: once; D: .; J: TRBJ2-3; CDR3: CASSLGHASTDTQYF; DNA: TGTGCCAGCAGCTTAGGACATGCTAGCACAGATACGCAGTATTTT
V: TRBV6-5; size: few; D: .; J: TRBJ1-6; CDR3: CASRTGGVNSPLHF; DNA: TGTGCCAGCAGGACAGGAGGTGTTAATTCACCCCTCCACTTT
V: TRBV7-9; size: few; D: .; J: TRBJ2-2; CDR3: CASSFGDVGELFF; DNA: TGTGCCAGCAGCTTTGGTGACGTCGGGGAGCTGTTTTTT
V: TRBV12-3/TRBV12-4; size: once; D: .; J: TRBJ1-5; CDR3: CASSKASNQPQHF; DNA: TGTGCCAGCAGCAAAGCTAGCAATCAGCCCCAGCATTTT
V: TRBV5-6; size: .; D: .; J: TRBJ2-5; CDR3: CASSHFRNQETQYF; DNA: TGTGCCAGCAGCCACTTTAGGAATCAAGAGACCCAGTACTTC
V: TRBV7-2; size: .; D: .; J: TRBJ2-7; CDR3: CASSSSRDSYEQYF; DNA: TGTGCCAGCAGCTCCTCACGGGACTCCTACGAGCAGTACTTC
V: TRBV28; size: .; D: TRBD2; J: TRBJ2-1; CDR3: CASRDLSFGTSGRAHTYNEQFF; DNA: TGTGCCAGCAGGGATCTTTCGTTTGGGACTAGCGGGAGAGCACATACCTACAATGAGCAGTTCTTC
V: TRBV7-9; size: .; D: TRBD2; J: TRBJ2-7; CDR3: CASSLALAGVVQQYF; DNA: TGTGCCAGCAGCTTAGCGCTAGCGGGGGTGGTCCAGCAGTACTTC
V: TRBV5-1; size: .; D: TRBD1; J: TRBJ2-7; CDR3: CASSFRQGTYEQYF; DNA: TGCGCCAGCAGCTTTCGACAGGGAACCTACGAGCAGTACTTC
V: TRBV5-1; size: .; D: .; J: TRBJ2-7; CDR3: CASSLEAGAPTYEQYF; DNA: TGCGCCAGCAGCTTGGAGGCGGGGGCCCCAACCTACGAGCAGTACTTC
V: TRBV18; size: .; D: .; J: TRBJ2-1; CDR3: CASSPPGRGNEQFF; DNA: TGTGCCAGCTCACCACCTGGGCGCGGGAATGAGCAGTTCTTC
V: TRBV6-5; size: .; D: .; J: TRBJ2-2; CDR3: CASGYEDSVTGELFF; DNA: TGTGCCAGCGGTTATGAGGACAGTGTTACCGGGGAGCTGTTTTTT